This T cell receptor (beta chain) is from a study of blood T cell repertoires in COVID-19. At the level of the study: Spain, Italy and the United States supplied samples that represented acute and convalescent COVID-19. Sources were T cells, B-cell-depleted T cells, or PBMCs; the material itself was cDNA or gDNA.

In the authors' workflow: Reference gene primer amplification gave nucleated cell count estimates. Clones were read by immunoSEQ multiplex PCR, and TCRdb kept only the in-frame ones, dropping some. That table gives V, J and clone size, and the DNA gave D and trimming. The sample has a few hundred thousand clones, over 80% seen once. This CDR3 comprises 12 residues. V was shortened by 4 bases and J by 2 bases, with 9 bases between the two germline ends. Germline V lookup: CDR1 GTSNPN, CDR2 SVGIG (reference sequence). The chain recombines TRBV30 with TRBJ2-7, with TRBD2 as a possible D gene (5 bases). The TCR was taken from a woman aged 45-60 years with active or convalescent COVID-19. The specimen sequenced was peripheral blood. The CDR3 bases are TGTGCCTGGACCCCCGGGACCTACGAGCAGTACTTC. Amino acid sequence: CAWTPGTYEQYF.